The next 4 T cell receptor beta chains were all read from a single sample in a study of control samples from healthy donors and cancer patients. Repertoires were generated with immunoSEQ multiplex PCR, while TCRdb's copy carries only in-frame clones and drops some. The sample lists 90,000 to 100,000 clones, roughly four fifths occurring once. Sequencing was carried out using blood. All receptors derive from a man aged 60 to 69 in good health.

The gene calls are TRBV15 and TRBJ2-5, with a weak D call TRBD2 (6 bases). Germline lookup yields CDR1 LNHNV and CDR2 YYDKDF (reference sequence). The CDR3 runs 16 residues. Trimming took 1 base from V and 3 from J, leaving 15 bases between them. The CDR3 DNA sequence: TGTGCCACCAGCAGAGGCCCGCAGGGAGGCGAAGAGACCCAGTACTTC. Its protein is CATSRGPQGGEETQYF.

The V gene is TRBV6-4, the J gene TRBJ2-7; D perhaps matches TRBD1 (5 bases). The CDR3 contains 15 residues. Germline CDR1 and CDR2: MRHNA and SNTAGT. V shed 3 bases and J shed 0 bases, with 12 bases lying between them. The CDR3 DNA is TGTGCCAGCAGTGAGGGATGGGGCCTCTCCTACGAGCAGTACTTC. Protein sequence: CASSEGWGLSYEQYF.

The V call is TRBV5-1, the J call TRBJ1-6; 11 bases map to TRBD1. The CDR3 runs to 14 residues. The germline V gene encodes CDR1 SGHRS and CDR2 YFSETQ. V dropped 4 bases and J dropped 9; count of bases not matched to a gene: 3. The CDR3 loop is CASSGGQGGSPLHF. The DNA of the CDR3 is TGCGCCAGCAGCGGGGGACAGGGGGGTTCACCCCTCCACTTT.

This chain joins TRBV7-9 and TRBJ2-2, with 11 bases lining up with TRBD2. Germline trimming cut 5 bases from V and 2 bases from J; bases unmatched to any gene: 4. From germline, CDR1 is SEHNR and CDR2 FQNEAQ (reference sequence). The length of the CDR3 is 16 residues. The CDR3, as DNA: TGTGCCAGCAGCCCCGGACTAGCGGGTAACACCGGGGAGCTGTTTTTT. This translates into CASSPGLAGNTGELFF.